This T cell receptor beta chain was sequenced for a study of molecular identifiers for immune sequencing clone quantification. TCRdb analysed the PCR reads with MiXCR anew, one entry per CDR3 protein. The sample records roughly 2,200 distinct CDR3 sequences, 24% being singletons. Trimming took 5 bases from V and 0 from J, leaving 18 bases between them. The CDR3 covers 17 residues. Germline lookup yields CDR1 SGHTA and CDR2 FQGTGA. Sorting defined naive CD8 T cells as CD8+CD4-CCR7+CD45RA+. This clonotype counts as medium-sized. Source material: naive CD8+ T cells from blood, with Jurkat cell RNA spiked in. Subset in this sample: FACS-sorted CD8+CD4-CCR7+CD45RA+ naive T cells. The chain uses TRBV7-3 and TRBJ2-3; D might be TRBD1 or TRBD2, each matching 5 bases. The source is a human donor in good health. Some libraries in this study had Jurkat cell RNA spiked in. The DNA for the CDR3 is TGTGCCAGCAGCCCTGGGATAGGGGAGTCCAGCACAGATACGCAGTATTTT. This encodes CASSPGIGESSTDTQYF.